These 30 T cell receptor beta chains share one sample of origin, sequenced in a study of cytotoxic CD8 clonotypes in ibrutinib-treated CLL. The data were produced by immunoSEQ multiplex PCR, yet TCRdb's version contains in-frame clones alone and is incomplete. The sample lists under 300,000 clones; 70% were seen once. Sequenced here: PBMCs, sampled after 24 months of ibrutinib treatment. All receptors derive from a human donor with chronic lymphocytic leukemia.

This clone came up a few times. This chain joins TRBV27 and TRBJ2-5; D may be TRBD1 or TRBD2 (5 bases each). Trimming stripped 5 bases from V and 7 bases from J, with 17 bases between. CDR3 length: 14 amino acids. Per germline, CDR1 MNHEY and CDR2 SMNVEV (reference sequence). DNA for the CDR3: TGTGCCAGCAGTCCTGGCCAGGGAGTGGGGACCCAGTACTTC. This sequence encodes CASSPGQGVGTQYF.

This clone was detected only a few times. V is TRBV29-1 and J is TRBJ1-1, with TRBD1 matching over 9 bases. Germline CDR1 reads SQVTM; CDR2 reads ANQGSEA. The V and J ends lost 7 bases and 3 bases, in that order; junction bases with no gene match: 3. The CDR3 has 12 residues. CDR3 protein: CSARQGDTEAFF. The CDR3 bases are TGCAGCGCGAGACAGGGGGACACTGAAGCTTTCTTT. The full variable domain, its missing parts supplied by reference TRBV29-1 and TRBJ1-1, is SAVISQKPSRDICQRGTSLTIQCQVDSQVTMMFWYRQQPGQSLTLIATANQGSEATYESGFVIDKFPISRPNLTFSTLTVSNMSPEDSSIYLCSARQGDTEAFFGQGTRLTVV.

The chain combines TRBV5-1 with TRBJ1-1, with a tentative D call TRBD1 (5 bases). The CDR3 is 14 residues long. The V and J ends lost 3 bases and 5 bases respectively, with 14 bases between them. Germline assignment: CDR1 SGHRS and CDR2 YFSETQ. The CDR3 nucleotides read TGCGCCAGCAGCTATGTGACAGAAGGAACTGAAGCTTTCTTT. Its translation: CASSYVTEGTEAFF.

The gene calls are TRBV6-6 and TRBJ2-1; unclear D gene. Germline assignment: CDR1 MNHNY and CDR2 SVGAGI (reference sequence). Trimming stripped 8 bases from V and 0 bases from J, with 11 bases between. The CDR3 is 14 amino acids. The CDR3 DNA sequence: TGTGCCAGCTTTGAGGCGTACTCCTACAATGAGCAGTTCTTC. Encoded protein: CASFEAYSYNEQFF.

The chain employs TRBV7-2 and TRBJ2-1; D tentatively reads TRBD1 or TRBD2 (5 bases each). The ends were cut back, 4 bases at V and 6 bases at J, with 16 bases in the middle. Germline CDR1 and CDR2: SGHTA and FQGNSA. The CDR3 consists of 15 residues. CDR3 region: CASSSLTSGANEQFF. The CDR3 DNA follows: TGTGCCAGCAGCTCACTGACCTCCGGGGCCAATGAGCAGTTCTTC.

The rearrangement links TRBV5-4 to TRBJ2-5; 14 bases match TRBD2. Losses at the gene ends were 3 bases for V and 3 bases for J; bases not matched to a gene: 4. The CDR3 has 16 residues. Germline V gene lookup returns CDR1 SGHNT and CDR2 YYREEE (reference sequence). The DNA of the CDR3 is TGTGCCAGCAGCTCCGGGACTAGCGGGAGAGAAGAGACCCAGTACTTC. It yields the protein CASSSGTSGREETQYF.

The chain combines TRBV7-3 with TRBJ2-2; possible D gene TRBD2, 6 bases. Trimming stripped 7 bases from V and 4 bases from J, with 19 bases between. CDR1 and CDR2 from the germline V gene are SGHTA and FQGTGA. This CDR3 region has 16 residues. The CDR3 region is CASTPLEGAGTGELFF. The CDR3 DNA reads as TGTGCCAGCACCCCCTTAGAGGGAGCGGGCACCGGGGAGCTGTTTTTT.

The chain has TRBV29-1 and TRBJ2-5; D is unresolved. The CDR3 covers 11 residues. Germline-derived CDR1 and CDR2 are SQVTM and ANQGSEA. The V end was cut by 7 bases, the J end by 1 base, with 7 bases between. DNA for the CDR3: TGCAGCGGTAGCAGCCAAGAGACCCAGTACTTC. This sequence encodes CSGSSQETQYF.

This chain joins TRBV5-1 and TRBJ1-2; D not resolved. V lost 3 bases and J lost 7, with 13 bases in between. CDR3 length: 13 residues. The V gene's germline CDR1 is SGHRS and CDR2 YFSETQ. CDR3 residues: CASSSWEPPGYTF. DNA for the CDR3: TGCGCCAGCAGCTCCTGGGAGCCCCCTGGCTACACCTTC.

The V gene is TRBV10-1, the J gene TRBJ2-1, with 11 positions matching TRBD2. This CDR3 spans 14 amino acids. Germline-derived CDR1 and CDR2 are WNHNN and SYGVQD (reference sequence). Trimming cost V 11 bases and J 14 bases; bases outside gene matches: 17. CDR3 sequence: CACTSDWASGRKFF. In DNA form, the CDR3 reads TGCGCCTGCACATCAGATTGGGCTAGCGGGAGGAAGTTCTTC.

The chain uses TRBV27 and TRBJ1-4; D gene ambiguous. The germline V and J ends were trimmed by 0 bases and 4 bases, with 6 bases remaining between them. This CDR3 is built from 14 residues. Germline CDR1 is MNHEY and CDR2 is SMNVEV (reference sequence). CDR3: CASSLSGFNEKLFF. The CDR3 DNA reads TGTGCCAGCAGTTTATCGGGATTTAATGAAAAACTGTTTTTT.

V is TRBV15 and J is TRBJ2-7; the D gene is possibly TRBD1 (6 bases). CDR1 LNHNV and CDR2 YYDKDF come from the germline V gene (reference sequence). Trimming removed 5 bases from V and 2 bases from J, with 10 bases in between. The CDR3 runs 13 residues. CDR3 loop: CATSGGQTYEQYF. The CDR3 nucleotides read TGTGCCACCAGCGGTGGACAGACCTACGAGCAGTACTTC.

This clone was seen only a few times. The chain couples TRBV28 to TRBJ2-3; 16 nucleotides match TRBD2. With 5 bases clipped from V and 5 bases from J, the junction kept 7 bases outside the gene matches. The CDR3 contains 17 residues. CDR1 is MDHEN, CDR2 SYDVKM, per germline. For the CDR3, the DNA is TGTGCCAGCAGTCCGGGACTAGCGGGAGGGCGGGTAGATACGCAGTATTTT. Its protein is CASSPGLAGGRVDTQYF.

This chain connects TRBV28 to TRBJ2-1; D is ambiguous. Trimming shortened V by 3 bases and J by 8 bases, and 11 bases separated the two germline ends. Germline loops: CDR1 MDHEN, CDR2 SYDVKM. This CDR3 has 13 residues. The CDR3 reads CASSFDLGDEQFF. DNA for the CDR3: TGTGCCAGCAGTTTCGACCTTGGGGATGAGCAGTTCTTC.

The chain has TRBV18 and TRBJ2-5; perhaps TRBD1 as D (7 bases). The V end was cut by 6 bases, the J end by 5 bases, with 16 bases between. CDR1 is KGHSH and CDR2 is LQKENI in the germline V gene. This CDR3 region has 14 residues. In DNA form, the CDR3 reads TGTGCCAGCTCGCGACAGGGTGGAGGGGAGACCCAGTACTTC. This sequence encodes CASSRQGGGETQYF.

The chain couples TRBV28 to TRBJ2-7; 8 nucleotides align to TRBD2. Germline CDR1 is MDHEN and CDR2 is SYDVKM. CDR3 length equals 17 residues. The J segment lost 3 bases and the V segment lost 5 bases, leaving 15 bases of the junction unmatched. The CDR3 DNA is TGTGCCAGCAGTCCCTCTAGGGTAGCGGGAACTCACTACGAGCAGTACTTC. It yields the protein CASSPSRVAGTHYEQYF.

V is TRBV9 and J is TRBJ1-3; TRBD1 matches at 8 bases. J lost 9 bases, V lost 3 bases, and 11 bases had no gene match. CDR1 SGDLS and CDR2 YYNGEE come from the germline V gene. The CDR3 consists of 15 residues. CDR3 protein: CASSEQTGESSTIYF. For the CDR3, the DNA is TGTGCCAGCAGCGAGCAGACAGGGGAATCGTCCACCATATATTTT.

The rearrangement uses TRBV20-1 and TRBJ2-7; 8 bases agree with TRBD2. With 8 bases clipped from V and 0 bases from J, the junction kept 0 bases outside the gene matches. The CDR3 extends over 11 amino acids. Germline-derived CDR1 and CDR2 are DFQATT and SNEGSKA (reference sequence). The CDR3 DNA follows: TGCAGTAGCGGGAGCTCCTACGAGCAGTACTTC. Translated, it gives CSSGSSYEQYF.

The V and J genes are TRBV5-3 and TRBJ2-5; no reliable D call. TRBV5-3 belongs to the ORF category, with a function that is uncertain. The CDR3 length is 11 residues. The V gene lost 0 bases and the J gene lost 5 bases, with 2 bases spanning the gap. The CDR3 sequence is CARSLVETQYF. The DNA of the CDR3 is TGTGCCAGAAGCTTGGTGGAGACCCAGTACTTC.

This chain connects TRBV7-3 to TRBJ2-1, with D maybe TRBD1 (5 bases). CDR3 length: 15 amino acids. V lost 5 bases, J lost 0 bases, and 11 bases lay in between. Germline V CDR1 and CDR2: SGHTA, FQGTGA. In nucleotides, the CDR3 is TGTGCCAGCAGCCCGCCTGGGGCCTCCTACAATGAGCAGTTCTTC. Encoded protein: CASSPPGASYNEQFF.

Only a few counts were recorded for this clone. The genes are TRBV15 and TRBJ2-7, with a possible D match to TRBD1 (5 bases). The germline V gene has CDR1 LNHNV and CDR2 YYDKDF (reference sequence). The length of the CDR3 is 13 residues. Deletions cut 0 bases from V and 5 bases from J, with 8 bases between. CDR3 sequence: CATSRDRQNEQYF. In DNA form, the CDR3 reads TGTGCCACCAGCAGAGATCGACAGAACGAGCAGTACTTC.

J is TRBJ2-5 and V is TRBV6-5; TRBD2 is a possible D gene (5 bases). Trimming stripped 1 base from V and 4 bases from J, with 13 bases between. CDR3 length: 15 amino acids. CDR1 MNHEY and CDR2 SVGAGI come from the germline V gene. The CDR3 sequence is CASSYWGNEGETQYF. For the CDR3, the DNA is TGTGCCAGCAGTTACTGGGGTAATGAGGGAGAGACCCAGTACTTC.

V usage is TRBV7-3 and J usage is TRBJ2-1, with 9 bases identical to TRBD1. J was trimmed by 5 bases and V by 6 bases; bases with no gene match: 8. The CDR3 runs 15 residues. Looked up from germline, CDR1 is SGHTA and CDR2 is FQGTGA. The CDR3 protein is CASSSTGGSDNEQFF. DNA of the CDR3: TGTGCCAGCAGTAGTACAGGGGGCTCGGACAATGAGCAGTTCTTC.

This clone was detected once. Within the sample, other DNA sequences also encode this same CDR3. This chain joins TRBV7-9 and TRBJ1-2; 8 positions match TRBD1. Germline CDR1 and CDR2: SEHNR and FQNEAQ (reference sequence). The CDR3 loop spans 13 amino acids. V dropped 3 bases and J dropped 8; count of bases not matched to a gene: 5. Here the CDR3 reads CASSLAGGNGYTF. CDR3 sequence (DNA): TGTGCCAGCAGCTTGGCAGGGGGCAACGGCTACACCTTC.

In its sample, this clone was seen once. The rearrangement links TRBV6-5 to TRBJ2-7, with no clear D. V gave up 6 bases and J gave up 2 bases, with 14 bases separating them. CDR3 length: 14 amino acids. Germline V lookup: CDR1 MNHEY, CDR2 SVGAGI. CDR3 coding DNA: TGTGCCAGCAGGCCCTCCAGGACCGCCTACGAGCAGTACTTC. The encoded protein is CASRPSRTAYEQYF.

This clone was seen only once. V and J are TRBV27 and TRBJ2-1, with TRBD2 matching over 10 bases. The CDR3 is 17 amino acids. The ends lost 5 bases at V and 0 bases at J; junction bases unmatched: 7. CDR1 is MNHEY, CDR2 SMNVEV, per germline (reference sequence). CDR3 coding DNA: TGTGCCAGCAGTCATAGGCTAGCGGGAGTCTCCTACAATGAGCAGTTCTTC. It encodes CASSHRLAGVSYNEQFF.

The CDR3 bases are TGTGCCAGCAGCCCAGGGGGTGAAGCCTACGAGCAGTACTTC. This translates into CASSPGGEAYEQYF. The chain couples TRBV4-2 to TRBJ2-7, with TRBD1 identical over 7 bases. Germline loops: CDR1 LGHNA, CDR2 YNFKEQ. The ends lost 4 bases at V and 2 bases at J; junction bases unmatched: 5. The CDR3 is 14 amino acids.

This clone was detected once. J is TRBJ1-3 and V is TRBV30; D is undetermined. Deletions cut 2 bases from V and 0 bases from J, with 11 bases between. This CDR3 contains 15 residues. Germline loops: CDR1 GTSNPN, CDR2 SVGIG (reference sequence). CDR3 loop: CAWSRTAFSGNTIYF. CDR3 nucleotides: TGTGCCTGGAGTCGGACGGCGTTCTCTGGAAACACCATATATTTT.

About this clone itself: A junction end diverges from the germline sequence, so it may reflect a read error. This sequence joins TRBV19 and TRBJ1-1; D uncertain. Germline V gene sequence: CDR1 LNHDA, CDR2 SQIVND (reference sequence). There are 11 residues in the CDR3. As DNA, the CDR3 is TGTGCCAGTAGTAGTAACACCGAAGCTTTCTTT. Amino acid sequence: CASSSNTEAFF.

This chain connects TRBV10-3 to TRBJ1-2; tentatively, D is TRBD1 (6 bases). Germline values: CDR1 ENHRY, CDR2 SYGVKD. The CDR3 runs to 16 residues. V lost 2 bases, J lost 6 bases, and 19 bases lay in between. The CDR3 protein is CAISEAAAWSGDGYTF. The CDR3 DNA reads TGTGCCATCAGTGAGGCGGCAGCTTGGTCAGGGGATGGCTACACCTTC.